This T cell receptor beta chain stems from a study of T cell responses to AZD1222 COVID-19 vaccine. Germline V gives CDR1 SGHNT, CDR2 YYREEE (reference sequence). Trimming at V came to 4 bases and at J to 1 base, leaving 8 bases not matched to a gene. There are 16 residues in the CDR3. This clone appeared once. The antigen remains undetermined. The protocol was immunoSEQ multiplex PCR, while the TCRdb copy is restricted to in-frame clones and leaves out a portion. This sample has roughly 93,000 clones, with 65% to 90% found just once. Study-level findings and limits: It was only after the peak T cell response that any repertoires were sampled.

J is TRBJ1-3 and V is TRBV5-4, with TRBD1 identical over 7 bases. The clonotype originates from an adult in good health. The sequencing here drew on peripheral blood, taken on day 0 of AZD1222 vaccination. The CDR3 DNA reads TGTGCCAGCAGCAAGAACAGGGGCTATTCTGGAAACACCATATATTTT. Translating gives CASSKNRGYSGNTIYF.